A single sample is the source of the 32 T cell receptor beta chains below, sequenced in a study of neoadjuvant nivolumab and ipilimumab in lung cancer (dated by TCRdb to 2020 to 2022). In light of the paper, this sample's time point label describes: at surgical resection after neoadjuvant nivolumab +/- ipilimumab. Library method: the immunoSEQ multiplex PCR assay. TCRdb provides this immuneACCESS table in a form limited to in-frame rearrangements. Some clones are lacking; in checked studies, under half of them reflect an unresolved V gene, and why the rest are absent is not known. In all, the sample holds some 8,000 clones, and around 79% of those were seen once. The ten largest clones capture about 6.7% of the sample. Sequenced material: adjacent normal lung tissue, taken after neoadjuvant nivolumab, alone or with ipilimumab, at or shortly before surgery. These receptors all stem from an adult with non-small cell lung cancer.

The CDR3, as DNA: TGTGCCAGCAGTTCACAGGGTAAATCCTATAATTCACCCCTCCACTTT. It codes for CASSSQGKSYNSPLHF. V is TRBV5-5 and J is TRBJ1-6, with D maybe TRBD1 (6 bases). CDR1 is SGHKS, CDR2 YYEKEE, per germline (reference sequence). Trimming took off 5 bases at V and 1 base at J, with 13 bases between the two ends. This CDR3 comprises 16 residues.

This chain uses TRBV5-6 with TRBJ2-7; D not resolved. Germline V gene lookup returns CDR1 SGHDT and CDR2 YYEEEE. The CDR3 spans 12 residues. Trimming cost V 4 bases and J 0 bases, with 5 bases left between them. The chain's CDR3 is CASSLSSYEQYF. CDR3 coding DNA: TGTGCCAGCAGCCTAAGCTCCTACGAGCAGTACTTC.

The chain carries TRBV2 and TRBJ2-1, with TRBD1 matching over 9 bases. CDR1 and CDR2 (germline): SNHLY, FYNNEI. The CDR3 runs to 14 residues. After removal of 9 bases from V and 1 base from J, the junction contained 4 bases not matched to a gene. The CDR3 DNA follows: TGTGCCAGTACCGGGACAGGGTCCTACAATGAGCAGTTCTTC. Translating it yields CASTGTGSYNEQFF.

This CDR3 is CASGSGGSGTDTQYF. CDR3 DNA sequence: TGTGCCAGCGGCTCGGGTGGCAGTGGGACAGATACGCAGTATTTT. The chain recombines TRBV11-1 with TRBJ2-3, with D uncertain. The CDR3 runs 15 residues. The V end lost 8 bases, the J end lost 3 bases, and 18 bases lay between the germline ends. Per germline, CDR1 SGHAT and CDR2 FQDESV (reference sequence).

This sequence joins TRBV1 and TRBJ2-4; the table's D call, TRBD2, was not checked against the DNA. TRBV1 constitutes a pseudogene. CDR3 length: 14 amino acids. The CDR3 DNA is TGCACCAAGGGAGGGTGGAGGGCCAAAAACATTCAGTACTTC. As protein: CTKGGWRAKNIQYF.

The CDR3 sequence: CASSLEGGNTIYF. CDR3 nucleotides: TGCGCCAGCAGCTTGGAGGGAGGAAACACCATATATTTT. The rearrangement uses TRBV5-1 and TRBJ1-3; D gene unclear. The CDR3 extends over 13 amino acids. CDR1 is SGHRS and CDR2 is YFSETQ in the germline V gene. The V end lost 0 bases, the J end lost 4 bases, and 5 bases lay between the germline ends. Drawing the rest from reference TRBV5-1 and TRBJ1-3, the complete variable domain is KAGVTQTPRYLIKTRGQQVTLSCSPISGHRSVSWYQQTPGQGLQFLFEYFSETQRNKGNFPGRFSGRQFSNSRSEMNVSTLELGDSALYLCASSLEGGNTIYFGEGSWLTVV.

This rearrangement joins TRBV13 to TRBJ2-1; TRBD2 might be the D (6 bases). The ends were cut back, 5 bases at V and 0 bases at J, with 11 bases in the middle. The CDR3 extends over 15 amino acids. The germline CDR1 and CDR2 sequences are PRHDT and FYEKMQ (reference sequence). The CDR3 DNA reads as TGTGCCAGCAGCATGATGACTAGCTCCTACAATGAGCAGTTCTTC. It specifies CASSMMTSSYNEQFF.

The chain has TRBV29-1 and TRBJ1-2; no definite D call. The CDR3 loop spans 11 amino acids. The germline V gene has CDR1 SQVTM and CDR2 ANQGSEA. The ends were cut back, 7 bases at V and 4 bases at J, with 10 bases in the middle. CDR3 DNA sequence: TGCAGCGGACGGGATCTCTATGGCTACACCTTC. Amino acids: CSGRDLYGYTF.

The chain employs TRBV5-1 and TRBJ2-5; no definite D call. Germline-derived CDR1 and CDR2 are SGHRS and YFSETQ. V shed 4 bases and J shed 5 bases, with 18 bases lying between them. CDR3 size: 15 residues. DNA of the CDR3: TGCGCCAGCAGCCGCAGTTGGGCGCTAGGTGAGACCCAGTACTTC. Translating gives CASSRSWALGETQYF.

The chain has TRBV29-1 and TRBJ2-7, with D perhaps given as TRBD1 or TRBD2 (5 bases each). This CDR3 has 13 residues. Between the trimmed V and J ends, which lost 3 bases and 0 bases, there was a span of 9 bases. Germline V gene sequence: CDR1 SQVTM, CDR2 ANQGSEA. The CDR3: CSVELGTSYEQYF. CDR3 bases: TGCAGCGTTGAGTTGGGGACCTCCTACGAGCAGTACTTC.

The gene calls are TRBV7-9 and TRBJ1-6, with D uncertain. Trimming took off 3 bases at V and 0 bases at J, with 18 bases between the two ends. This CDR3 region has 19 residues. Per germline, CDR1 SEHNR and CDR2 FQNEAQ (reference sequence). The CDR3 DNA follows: TGTGCCAGCAGCTTCAACACCCTCAGCCACAGCTCCTATAATTCACCCCTCCACTTT. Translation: CASSFNTLSHSSYNSPLHF.

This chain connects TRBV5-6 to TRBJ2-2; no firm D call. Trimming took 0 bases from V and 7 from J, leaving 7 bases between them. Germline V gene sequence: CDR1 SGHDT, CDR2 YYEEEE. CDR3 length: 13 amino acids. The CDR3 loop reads CASSLGPFGELFF. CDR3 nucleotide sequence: TGTGCCAGCAGCTTGGGGCCATTCGGGGAGCTGTTTTTT.

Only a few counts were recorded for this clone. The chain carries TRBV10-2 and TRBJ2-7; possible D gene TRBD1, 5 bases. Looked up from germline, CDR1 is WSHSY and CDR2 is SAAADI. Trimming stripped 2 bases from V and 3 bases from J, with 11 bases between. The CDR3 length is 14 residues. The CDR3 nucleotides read TGCGCCAGCAGTGAGAGGGGCATAAGCTACGAGCAGTACTTC. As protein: CASSERGISYEQYF.

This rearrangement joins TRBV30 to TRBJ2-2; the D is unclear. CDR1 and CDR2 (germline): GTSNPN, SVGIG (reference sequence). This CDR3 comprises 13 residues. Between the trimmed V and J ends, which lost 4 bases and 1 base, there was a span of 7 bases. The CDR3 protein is CAWTSGNTGELFF. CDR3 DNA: TGTGCCTGGACGTCAGGGAACACCGGGGAGCTGTTTTTT.

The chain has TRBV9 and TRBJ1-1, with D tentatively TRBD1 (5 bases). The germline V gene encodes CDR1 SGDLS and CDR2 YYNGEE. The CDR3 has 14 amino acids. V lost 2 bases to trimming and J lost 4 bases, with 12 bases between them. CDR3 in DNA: TGTGCCAGCAGCGTCCAGGGTGCGGGCACTGAAGCTTTCTTT. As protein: CASSVQGAGTEAFF.

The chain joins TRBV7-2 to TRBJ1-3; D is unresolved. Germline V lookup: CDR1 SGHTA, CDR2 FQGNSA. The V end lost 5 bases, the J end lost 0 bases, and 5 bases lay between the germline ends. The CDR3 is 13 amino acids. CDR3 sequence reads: CASSGNSGNTIYF. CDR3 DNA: TGTGCCAGCAGCGGAAACTCTGGAAACACCATATATTTT.

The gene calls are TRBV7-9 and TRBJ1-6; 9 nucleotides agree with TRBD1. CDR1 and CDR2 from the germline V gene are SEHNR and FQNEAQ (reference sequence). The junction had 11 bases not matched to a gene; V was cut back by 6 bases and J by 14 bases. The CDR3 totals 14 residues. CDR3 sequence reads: CASRAGTGRLTLHF. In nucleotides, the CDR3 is TGTGCCAGCAGGGCCGGGACAGGGCGCTTGACCCTCCACTTT.

Here the CDR3 DNA reads TGTGCCAGCAGCGGGGACAATGAAAAACTGTTTTTT. Translating gives CASSGDNEKLFF. The genes are TRBV11-3 and TRBJ1-4, with a possible D match to TRBD1 (5 bases). CDR3 size: 12 residues. Germline lookup yields CDR1 SGHNT and CDR2 YENEEA. V was cut by 5 bases and J by 5 bases, with 6 bases left in between.

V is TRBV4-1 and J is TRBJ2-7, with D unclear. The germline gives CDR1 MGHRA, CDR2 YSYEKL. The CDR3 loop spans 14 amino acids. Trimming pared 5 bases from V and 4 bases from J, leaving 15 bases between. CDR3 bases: TGCGCCAGCAGCGCCGGGCCCACTCGATACGAGCAGTACTTC. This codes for CASSAGPTRYEQYF.

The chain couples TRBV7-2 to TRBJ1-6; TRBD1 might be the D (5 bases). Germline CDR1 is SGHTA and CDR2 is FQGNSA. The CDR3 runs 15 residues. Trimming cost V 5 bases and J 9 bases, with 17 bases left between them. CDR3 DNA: TGTGCCAGCAGCGCCTCCAGGGTTTTCTCTTCACCCCTCCACTTT. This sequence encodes CASSASRVFSSPLHF.

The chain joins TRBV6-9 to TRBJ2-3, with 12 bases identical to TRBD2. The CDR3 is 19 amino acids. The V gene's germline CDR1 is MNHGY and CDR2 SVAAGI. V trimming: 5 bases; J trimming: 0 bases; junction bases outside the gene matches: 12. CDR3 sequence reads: CASSRPQTSGGPSTDTQYF. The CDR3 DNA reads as TGTGCCAGCAGTCGTCCCCAGACTAGCGGGGGACCTAGCACAGATACGCAGTATTTT.

The CDR3 DNA sequence: TGTGCCATCAGTGAGCTGTTCTACGAGCAGTACTTC. It translates to CAISELFYEQYF. V gene TRBV10-3 combines with J gene TRBJ2-7; D is unresolved. The CDR3 totals 12 residues. From germline, CDR1 is ENHRY and CDR2 SYGVKD. V was shortened by 2 bases and J by 3 bases, with 5 bases between the two germline ends.

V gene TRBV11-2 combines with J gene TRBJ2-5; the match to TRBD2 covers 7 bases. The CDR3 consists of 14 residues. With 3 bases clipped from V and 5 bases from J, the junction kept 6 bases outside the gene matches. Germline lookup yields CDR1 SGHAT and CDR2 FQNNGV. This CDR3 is CASSLRLAQETQYF. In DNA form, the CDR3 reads TGTGCCAGCAGCTTGAGACTAGCTCAGGAGACCCAGTACTTC.

In nucleotides, the CDR3 is TGTGCCAGCAGCTTAGAATCCTACGAGCAGTACTTC. Its protein product is CASSLESYEQYF. This chain joins TRBV7-9 and TRBJ2-7, with D unclear. Per germline, CDR1 SEHNR and CDR2 FQNEAQ (reference sequence). This CDR3 has 12 amino acids. The V gene lost 1 base and the J gene lost 1 base, with 2 bases spanning the gap. Full variable domain (remainder filled in from reference TRBV7-9 and TRBJ2-7): DTGVSQNPRHKITKRGQNVTFRCDPISEHNRLYWYRQTLGQGPEFLTYFQNEAQLEKSRLLSDRFSAERPKGSFSTLEIQRTEQGDSAMYLCASSLESYEQYFGPGTRLTVT.

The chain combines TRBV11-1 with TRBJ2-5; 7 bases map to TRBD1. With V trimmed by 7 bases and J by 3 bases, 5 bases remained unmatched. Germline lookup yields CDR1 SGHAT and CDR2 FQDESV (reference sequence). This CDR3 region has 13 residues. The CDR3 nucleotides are TGTGCCAGCACCACAGGGGTGGAAGAGACCCAGTACTTC. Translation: CASTTGVEETQYF.

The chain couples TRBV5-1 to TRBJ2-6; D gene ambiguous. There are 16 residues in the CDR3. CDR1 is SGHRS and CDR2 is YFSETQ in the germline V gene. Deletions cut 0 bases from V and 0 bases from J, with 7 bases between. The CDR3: CASSLGQLSGANVLTF. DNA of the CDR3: TGCGCCAGCAGCTTGGGACAACTCTCTGGGGCCAACGTCCTGACTTTC.

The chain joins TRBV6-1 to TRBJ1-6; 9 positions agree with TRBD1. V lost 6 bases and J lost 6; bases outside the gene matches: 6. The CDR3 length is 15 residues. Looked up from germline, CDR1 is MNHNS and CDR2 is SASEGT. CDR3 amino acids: CASRAGTGLNSPLHF. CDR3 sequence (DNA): TGTGCCAGCAGAGCCGGGACAGGGCTTAATTCACCCCTCCACTTT.

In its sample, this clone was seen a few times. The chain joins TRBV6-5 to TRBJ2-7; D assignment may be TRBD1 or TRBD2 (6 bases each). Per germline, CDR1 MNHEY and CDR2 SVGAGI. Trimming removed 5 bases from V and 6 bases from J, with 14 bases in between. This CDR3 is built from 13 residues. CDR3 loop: CASSRAEGGEQYF. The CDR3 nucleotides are TGTGCCAGCAGTCGCGCCGAGGGGGGCGAGCAGTACTTC.

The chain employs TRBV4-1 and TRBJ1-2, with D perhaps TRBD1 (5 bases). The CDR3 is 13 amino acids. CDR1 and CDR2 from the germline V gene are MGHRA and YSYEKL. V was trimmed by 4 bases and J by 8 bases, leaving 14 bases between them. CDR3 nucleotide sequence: TGCGCCAGCAGCCCTGGGACCCTAGGGGGCTACACCTTC. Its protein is CASSPGTLGGYTF.

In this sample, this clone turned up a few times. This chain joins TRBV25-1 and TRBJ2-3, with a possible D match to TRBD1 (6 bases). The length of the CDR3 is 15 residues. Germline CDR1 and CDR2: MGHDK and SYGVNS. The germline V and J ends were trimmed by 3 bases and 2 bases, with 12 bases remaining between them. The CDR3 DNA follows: TGTGCCAGCAGTGATGGTGGACAGTTCACAGATACGCAGTATTTT. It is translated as CASSDGGQFTDTQYF.

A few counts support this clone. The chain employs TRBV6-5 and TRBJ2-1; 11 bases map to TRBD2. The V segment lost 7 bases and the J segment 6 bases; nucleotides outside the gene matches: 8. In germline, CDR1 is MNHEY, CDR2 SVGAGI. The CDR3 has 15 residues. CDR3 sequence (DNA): TGTGCCAGCACCGGTAGCGGGGGGGCTCGCAATGAGCAGTTCTTC. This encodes CASTGSGGARNEQFF.

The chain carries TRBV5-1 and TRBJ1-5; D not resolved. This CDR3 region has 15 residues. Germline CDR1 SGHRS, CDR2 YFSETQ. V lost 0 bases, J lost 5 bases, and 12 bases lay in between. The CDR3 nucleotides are TGCGCCAGCAGCTTGGAGGGAAGGTGGGATCAGCCCCAGCATTTT. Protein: CASSLEGRWDQPQHF.